The present entry profiles one T cell receptor (beta chain) with its context. Trimming took off 0 bases at V and 5 bases at J, with 13 bases between the two ends. Germline V gene lookup returns CDR1 ENHRY and CDR2 SYGVKD. CDR3 size: 15 residues. The table came from immunoSEQ multiplex PCR; TCRdb's copy has only in-frame clones and leaves some out. The table records 150,000 or so clones, under 90% of them present only once. The data were obtained in a study of blood T cell repertoires in COVID-19. In the study overall: Spain, Italy and the United States supplied samples that represented acute and convalescent COVID-19.

The clonotype originates from a man in his 60s who had recovered from COVID-19. V is TRBV10-3 and J is TRBJ2-5; D ambiguous. Sample: PBMCs or T cells enriched from blood (not recorded which). CDR3 bases: TGTGCCATCAGTGAGTCTACGATGTCAGGCGAGACCCAGTACTTC. As protein: CAISESTMSGETQYF.